This entry lists 13 T cell receptor beta chains sequenced from one sample in a study of cytomegalovirus exposure and HLA in healthy donors. PCR amplification relied on 60 Vbeta primers (plus 13 Jbeta primers). Sequencing was performed with immunoSEQ multiplex PCR; in TCRdb, only in-frame clones are kept and a portion is missing. The table has about 90,000 clones, around 62% seen once. The sample was PBMCs. These receptors came from a woman aged 30 to 39 in good health and CMV-seropositive.

The V and J genes are TRBV5-4 and TRBJ2-1; TRBD2 aligns across 9 bases. Germline trimming cut 0 bases from V and 5 bases from J; bases unmatched to any gene: 6. Germline V gene lookup returns CDR1 SGHNT and CDR2 YYREEE (reference sequence). This CDR3 is 16 amino acids long. The CDR3 nucleotides read TGTGCCAGCAGCTTGGGGGCGGGGGGGCTGGACAATGAGCAGTTCTTC. Amino acids: CASSLGAGGLDNEQFF.

The chain combines TRBV7-9 with TRBJ2-4, with TRBD2 matching 12 bases. The V segment lost 3 bases and the J segment 6 bases; nucleotides outside the gene matches: 6. Germline loops: CDR1 SEHNR, CDR2 FQNEAQ (reference sequence). The CDR3 extends over 16 amino acids. The CDR3 coding sequence is TGTGCCAGCAGCTTCCCTAGCGGGGGGGCCGGAAACATTCAGTACTTC. It yields the protein CASSFPSGGAGNIQYF.

A single count supports this clone. The rearrangement joins TRBV27 to TRBJ1-2; TRBD1 matches 11 bases. V shed 6 bases and J 1 base; nucleotides not matched to a gene: 7. The germline gives CDR1 MNHEY, CDR2 SMNVEV (reference sequence). This CDR3 contains 16 residues. The CDR3 coding sequence is TGTGCCAGCAGCCCCGGGACAGGGGGATTTAACTATGGCTACACCTTC. Protein product: CASSPGTGGFNYGYTF.

The chain uses TRBV2 and TRBJ1-1, with D uncertain. Germline values: CDR1 SNHLY, CDR2 FYNNEI. V lost 7 bases and J lost 1, with 10 bases in between. CDR3 size: 13 residues. The CDR3 sequence: CASIFPGNTEAFF. CDR3 DNA sequence: TGTGCCAGCATCTTTCCAGGGAACACTGAAGCTTTCTTT.

The chain uses TRBV5-6 and TRBJ2-3, with 8 nucleotides matching TRBD1. Germline assignment: CDR1 SGHDT and CDR2 YYEEEE. The CDR3 is 15 residues long. The V gene end was trimmed by 7 bases and the J gene end by 3 bases; junction bases not matched to a gene: 10. CDR3 DNA sequence: TGTGCCAGCGGACAGGGACTTCTTGGGACAGATACGCAGTATTTT. Protein: CASGQGLLGTDTQYF.

The table lists this clone with a few counts. The chain recombines TRBV19 with TRBJ1-2; 8 nucleotides agree with TRBD1. V shed 4 bases and J 4 bases; nucleotides not matched to a gene: 8. Looked up from germline, CDR1 is LNHDA and CDR2 is SQIVND (reference sequence). The CDR3 is made up of 15 amino acids. Here the CDR3 reads CASSTTGVRGYGYTF. The CDR3 DNA sequence: TGTGCCAGTAGTACGACAGGGGTCCGTGGCTATGGCTACACCTTC.

The rearrangement links TRBV5-1 to TRBJ2-2, with 8 bases fitting TRBD2. V dropped 9 bases and J dropped 4; count of bases not matched to a gene: 11. This CDR3 is built from 15 residues. Germline-derived CDR1 and CDR2 are SGHRS and YFSETQ. The CDR3 DNA sequence: TGCGCCACCTCACGGGATCGGGGGGGCACCGGGGAGCTGTTTTTT. It specifies CATSRDRGGTGELFF.

V gene TRBV2 combines with J gene TRBJ1-5; TRBD1 matches 9 bases. Trimming at V came to 6 bases and at J to 6 bases, leaving 15 bases not matched to a gene. Per the germline V gene, CDR1 is SNHLY and CDR2 is FYNNEI. The CDR3 runs to 17 residues. This CDR3 is CASSVIGTGLLSQPQHF. In nucleotides, the CDR3 is TGTGCCAGCAGCGTTATAGGGACAGGGCTTTTAAGTCAGCCCCAGCATTTT. The variable domain in full, with the rest retrieved from reference TRBV2 and TRBJ1-5, is EPEVTQTPSHQVTQMGQEVILRCVPISNHLYFYWYRQILGQKVEFLVSFYNNEISEKSEIFDDQFSVERPDGSNFTLKIRSTKLEDSAMYFCASSVIGTGLLSQPQHFGDGTRLSIL.

In DNA form, the CDR3 reads TGTGCCAGCAGCCCACAGGGGACCCTACGAAATCAGCCCCAGCATTTT. Translation: CASSPQGTLRNQPQHF. The chain joins TRBV2 to TRBJ1-5; 7 bases line up with TRBD1. Losses at the gene ends were 6 bases for V and 4 bases for J; bases not matched to a gene: 12. Germline loops: CDR1 SNHLY, CDR2 FYNNEI. The CDR3 spans 16 residues.

This clone was seen more than once but under ten times. This rearrangement joins TRBV11-3 to TRBJ1-4; D ambiguous. From germline, CDR1 is SGHNT and CDR2 YENEEA. The V and J ends lost 2 bases and 8 bases respectively, with 9 bases between them. The CDR3 runs to 13 residues. The CDR3 coding sequence is TGTGCCAGCAGCTTATTAACTGAGGAAAAACTGTTTTTT. Translating it yields CASSLLTEEKLFF. The full variable domain, with the rest looked up from reference TRBV11-3 and TRBJ1-4, is EAGVVQSPRYKIIEKKQPVAFWCNPISGHNTLYWYLQNLGQGPELLIRYENEEAVDDSQLPKDRFSAERLKGVDSTLKIQPAELGDSAVYLCASSLLTEEKLFFGSGTQLSVL.

The chain has TRBV27 and TRBJ1-5; no definite D call. From germline, CDR1 is MNHEY and CDR2 SMNVEV (reference sequence). The CDR3 loop spans 14 amino acids. V shed 4 bases and J shed 0 bases, with 7 bases lying between them. In DNA form, the CDR3 reads TGTGCCAGCAGTTATACAGATAGCAATCAGCCCCAGCATTTT. Its protein product is CASSYTDSNQPQHF.

The chain combines TRBV5-1 with TRBJ2-3, with 11 nucleotides matching TRBD2. There are 19 residues in the CDR3. V was clipped by 4 bases and J by 0 bases; unmatched bases: 13. Germline CDR1 and CDR2: SGHRS and YFSETQ. The CDR3 loop reads CASSPLTSGAIRSTDTQYF. The DNA of the CDR3 is TGCGCCAGCAGCCCCCTGACTAGCGGGGCGATAAGAAGCACAGATACGCAGTATTTT.

V usage is TRBV6-5 and J usage is TRBJ2-1, with TRBD1 as a possible D gene (5 bases). Germline V lookup: CDR1 MNHEY, CDR2 SVGAGI. Deletions cut 1 base from V and 4 bases from J, with 8 bases between. CDR3 length: 14 residues. The CDR3 sequence is CASSYYQGYNEQFF. The CDR3 DNA sequence: TGTGCCAGCAGTTACTACCAGGGATACAATGAGCAGTTCTTC.